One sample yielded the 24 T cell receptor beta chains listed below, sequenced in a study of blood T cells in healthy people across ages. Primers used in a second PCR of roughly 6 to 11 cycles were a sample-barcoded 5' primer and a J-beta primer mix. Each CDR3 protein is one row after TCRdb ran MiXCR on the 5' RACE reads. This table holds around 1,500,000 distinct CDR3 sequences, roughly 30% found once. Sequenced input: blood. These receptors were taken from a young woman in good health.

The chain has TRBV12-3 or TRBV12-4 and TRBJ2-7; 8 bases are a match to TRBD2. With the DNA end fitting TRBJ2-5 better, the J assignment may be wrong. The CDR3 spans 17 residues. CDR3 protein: CASSLGTLAEGGETQYF. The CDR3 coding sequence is TGTGCCAGCAGTTTGGGTACACTAGCGGAGGGCGGAGAGACCCAGTACTTC.

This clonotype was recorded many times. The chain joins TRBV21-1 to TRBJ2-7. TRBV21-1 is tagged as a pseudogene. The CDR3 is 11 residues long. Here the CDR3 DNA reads TGTGCCAGCAGCAAAAACTACGAGCAGTACTTC. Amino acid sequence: CASSKNYEQYF.

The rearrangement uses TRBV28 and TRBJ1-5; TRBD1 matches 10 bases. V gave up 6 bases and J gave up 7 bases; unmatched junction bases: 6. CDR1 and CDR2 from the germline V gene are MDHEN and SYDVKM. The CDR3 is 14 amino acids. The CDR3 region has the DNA TGTGCCAGCAGCCAGACAGGGGGCGGCCAGCCCCAGCATTTT. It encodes CASSQTGGGQPQHF. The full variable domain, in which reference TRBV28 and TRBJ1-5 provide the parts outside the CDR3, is DVKVTQSSRYLVKRTGEKVFLECVQDMDHENMFWYRQDPGLGLRLIYFSYDVKMKEKGDIPEGYSVSREKKERFSLILESASTNQTSMYLCASSQTGGGQPQHFGDGTRLSIL.

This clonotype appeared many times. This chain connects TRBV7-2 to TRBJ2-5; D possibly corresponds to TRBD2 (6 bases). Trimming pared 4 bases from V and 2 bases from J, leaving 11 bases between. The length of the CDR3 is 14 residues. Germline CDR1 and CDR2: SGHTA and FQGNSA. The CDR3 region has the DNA TGTGCCAGCAGCTCGGAGGGTGGGCAAGAGACCCAGTACTTC. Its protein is CASSSEGGQETQYF.

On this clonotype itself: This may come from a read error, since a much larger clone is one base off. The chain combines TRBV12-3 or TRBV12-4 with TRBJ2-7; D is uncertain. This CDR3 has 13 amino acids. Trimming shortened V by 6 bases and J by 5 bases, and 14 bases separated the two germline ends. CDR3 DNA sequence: TGTGCCAGCAGCGACGGATCTCTCCACGAGCAGTACTTC. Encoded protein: CASSDGSLHEQYF.

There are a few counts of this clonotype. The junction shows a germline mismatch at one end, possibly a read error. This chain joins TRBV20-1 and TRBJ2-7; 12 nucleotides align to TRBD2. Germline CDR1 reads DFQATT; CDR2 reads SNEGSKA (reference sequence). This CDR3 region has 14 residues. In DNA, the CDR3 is TGCAGTACTAGAAGACTAGCGGGAGACTACGAGCAGTACTTC. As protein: CSTRRLAGDYEQYF.

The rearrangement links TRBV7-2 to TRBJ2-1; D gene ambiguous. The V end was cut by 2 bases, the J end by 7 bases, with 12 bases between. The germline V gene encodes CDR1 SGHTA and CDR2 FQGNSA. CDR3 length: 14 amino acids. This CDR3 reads CASSLPPLINEQFF. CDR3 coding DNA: TGTGCCAGCAGCTTACCACCACTCATTAATGAGCAGTTCTTC.

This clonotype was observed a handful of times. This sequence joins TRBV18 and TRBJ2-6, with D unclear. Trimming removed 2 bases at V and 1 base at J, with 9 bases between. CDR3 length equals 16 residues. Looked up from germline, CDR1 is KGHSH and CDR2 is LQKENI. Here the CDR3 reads CASSPLGESGANVLTF. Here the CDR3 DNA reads TGTGCCAGCTCACCATTAGGCGAATCTGGGGCCAACGTCCTGACTTTC.

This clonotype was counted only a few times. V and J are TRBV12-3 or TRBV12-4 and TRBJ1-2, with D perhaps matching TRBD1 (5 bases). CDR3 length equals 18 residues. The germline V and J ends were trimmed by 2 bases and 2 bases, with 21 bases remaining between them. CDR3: CASSLKLTTRVGNYGYTF. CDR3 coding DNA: TGTGCCAGCAGTTTAAAACTAACAACCAGGGTAGGCAACTATGGCTACACCTTC.

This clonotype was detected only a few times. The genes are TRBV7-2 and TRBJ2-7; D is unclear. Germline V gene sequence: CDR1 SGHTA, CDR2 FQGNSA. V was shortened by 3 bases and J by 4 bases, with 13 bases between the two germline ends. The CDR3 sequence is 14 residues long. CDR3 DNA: TGTGCCAGCAGCTTCCTCCCACTAACTTACGAGCAGTACTTC. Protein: CASSFLPLTYEQYF.

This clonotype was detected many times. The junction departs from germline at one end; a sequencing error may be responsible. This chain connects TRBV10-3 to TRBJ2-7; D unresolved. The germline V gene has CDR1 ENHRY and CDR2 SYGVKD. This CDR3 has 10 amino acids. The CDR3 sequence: CAIIEYEQYF. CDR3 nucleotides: TGTGCCATCATTGAGTACGAGCAGTACTTC.

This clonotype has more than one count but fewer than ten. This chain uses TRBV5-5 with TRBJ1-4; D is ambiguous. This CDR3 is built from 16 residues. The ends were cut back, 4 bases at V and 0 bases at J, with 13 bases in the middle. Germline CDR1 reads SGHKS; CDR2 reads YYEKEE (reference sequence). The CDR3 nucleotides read TGTGCCAGCAGCACTCACAGCGCCGCAACTAATGAAAAACTGTTTTTT. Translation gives CASSTHSAATNEKLFF.

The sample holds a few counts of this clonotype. The CDR3 loop reads CASSDKIGGSSPLHF. CDR3 nucleotide sequence: TGTGCCAGCAGTGATAAGATTGGAGGGAGTTCACCCCTCCACTTT. The J gene is TRBJ1-6, the V gene TRBV6-1, with D unclear. Trimming cost V 3 bases and J 9 bases, with 15 bases left between them. Per the germline V gene, CDR1 is MNHNS and CDR2 is SASEGT. CDR3 size: 15 residues.

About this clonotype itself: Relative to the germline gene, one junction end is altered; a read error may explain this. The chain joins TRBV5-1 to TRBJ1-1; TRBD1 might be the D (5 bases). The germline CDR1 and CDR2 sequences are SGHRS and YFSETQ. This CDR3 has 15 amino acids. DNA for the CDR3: TGCGGCAGCAGCGAGGACGGACACATGAACACTGAAGCTTTCTTT. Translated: CGSSEDGHMNTEAFF.

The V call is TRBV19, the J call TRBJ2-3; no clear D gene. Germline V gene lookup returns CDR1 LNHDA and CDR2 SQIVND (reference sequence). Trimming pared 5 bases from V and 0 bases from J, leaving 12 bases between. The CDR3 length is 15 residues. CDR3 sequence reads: CASSPGPGSTDTQYF. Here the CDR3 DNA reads TGTGCCAGTAGTCCCGGGCCCGGCAGCACAGATACGCAGTATTTT.

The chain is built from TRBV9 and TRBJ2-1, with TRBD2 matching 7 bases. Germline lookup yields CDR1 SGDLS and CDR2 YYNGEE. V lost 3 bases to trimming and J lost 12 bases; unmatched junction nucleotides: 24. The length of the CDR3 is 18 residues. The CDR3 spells CASSATNTVTGGAGGQFF. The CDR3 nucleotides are TGTGCCAGCAGCGCGACAAACACTGTTACGGGAGGAGCGGGCGGGCAGTTCTTC.

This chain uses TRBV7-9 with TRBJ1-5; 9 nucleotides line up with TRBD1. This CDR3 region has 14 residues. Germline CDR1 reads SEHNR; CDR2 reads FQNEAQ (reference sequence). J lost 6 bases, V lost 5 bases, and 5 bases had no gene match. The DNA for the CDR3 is TGTGCCAGCAGCCAAACAGGGGGCTTTCAGCCCCAGCATTTT. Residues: CASSQTGGFQPQHF.

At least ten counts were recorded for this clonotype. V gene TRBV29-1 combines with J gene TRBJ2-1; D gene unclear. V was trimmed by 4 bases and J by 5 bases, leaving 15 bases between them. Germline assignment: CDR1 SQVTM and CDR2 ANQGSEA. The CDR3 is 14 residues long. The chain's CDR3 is CSVALGSLDNEQFF. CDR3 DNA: TGCAGCGTTGCTCTGGGCTCCCTAGACAATGAGCAGTTCTTC.

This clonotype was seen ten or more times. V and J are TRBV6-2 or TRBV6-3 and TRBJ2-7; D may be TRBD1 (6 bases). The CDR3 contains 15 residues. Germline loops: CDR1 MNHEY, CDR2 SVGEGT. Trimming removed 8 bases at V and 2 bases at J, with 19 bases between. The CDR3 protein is CASPHRDNLPYEQYF. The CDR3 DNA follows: TGTGCCAGCCCCCACCGGGACAACCTCCCCTACGAGCAGTACTTC.

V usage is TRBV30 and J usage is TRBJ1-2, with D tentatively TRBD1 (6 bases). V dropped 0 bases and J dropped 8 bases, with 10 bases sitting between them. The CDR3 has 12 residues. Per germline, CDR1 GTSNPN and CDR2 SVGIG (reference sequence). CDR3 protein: CAWSVPGVGYTF. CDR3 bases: TGTGCCTGGAGTGTACCAGGGGTCGGCTACACCTTC.

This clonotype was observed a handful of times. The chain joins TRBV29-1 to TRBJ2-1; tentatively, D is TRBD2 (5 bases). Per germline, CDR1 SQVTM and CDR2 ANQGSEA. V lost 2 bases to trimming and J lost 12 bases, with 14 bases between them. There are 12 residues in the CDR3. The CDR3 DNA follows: TGCAGCGTTGAATCGGGAAGCGGTGTGCAGTTCTTC. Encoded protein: CSVESGSGVQFF.

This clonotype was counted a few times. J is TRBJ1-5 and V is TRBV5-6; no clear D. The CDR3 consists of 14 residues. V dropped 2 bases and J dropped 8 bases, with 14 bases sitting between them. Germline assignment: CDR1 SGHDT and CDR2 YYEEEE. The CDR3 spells CASSFTGVGKPQHF. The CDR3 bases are TGTGCCAGCAGCTTTACTGGCGTTGGGAAGCCCCAGCATTTT.

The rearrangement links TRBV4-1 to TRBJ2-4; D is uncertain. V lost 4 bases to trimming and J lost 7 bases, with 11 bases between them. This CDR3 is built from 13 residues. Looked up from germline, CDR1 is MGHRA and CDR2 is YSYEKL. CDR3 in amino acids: CASSPRAENIQYF. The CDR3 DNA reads TGCGCCAGCAGCCCCCGGGCGGAGAACATTCAGTACTTC.

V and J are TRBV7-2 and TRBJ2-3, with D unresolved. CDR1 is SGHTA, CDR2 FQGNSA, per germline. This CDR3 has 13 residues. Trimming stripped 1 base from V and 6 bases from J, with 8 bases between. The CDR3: CASSLGPRDTQYF. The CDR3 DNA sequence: TGTGCCAGCAGCTTAGGTCCACGGGATACGCAGTATTTT.